The entry below describes one T cell receptor (beta chain). As for time point: late/post reinfection, 12 to 24 weeks after detection. The sorted cells went straight to TCR sequencing with no prior in vitro expansion. Total naive CD8 T cells were sorted as viable CD3+ CD8+ CD45RO- cells from a couple of donors. The data belong to a study of memory CD8 T cells in hepatitis C reinfection. About the research overall: Samples late or after reinfection came 12 to 24 weeks post-detection.

Germline-derived CDR1 and CDR2 are MNHEY and SVGAGI. Trimming removed 0 bases at V and 7 bases at J, with 10 bases between. The CDR3 runs to 15 residues. The repertoire was sequenced with immunoSEQ multiplex PCR; TCRdb's copy has only in-frame clones and lacks some. Of around 45,000 clones listed, 80% to 90% were seen once; the top ten hold 0.72%. Sequencing input: naive CD8+ T cells sorted from blood. The J gene is TRBJ1-6, the V gene TRBV6-5; maybe TRBD1 (5 bases). The TCR sequence derives from a man aged 18 to 30 with hepatitis C virus infection. CDR3 DNA: TGTGCCAGCAGTTACTCGGTGGGGCAAAATTCACCCCTCCACTTT. Its protein product is CASSYSVGQNSPLHF.